This T cell receptor beta chain was obtained from a study of CD8 T cells in Susac syndrome. CDR1 SEHNR and CDR2 FQNEAQ come from the germline V gene (reference sequence). This CDR3 comprises 12 residues. V was pared by 4 bases and J by 11 bases, with 14 bases between. With random hexamers, reverse transcription was performed on roughly 0.5 to 1 ug of RNA. A multiplex approach, immunoSEQ multiplex PCR, amplified TCR beta CDR3 across 54 Vbeta and 13 Jbeta. TCRdb reprocessed the immunoSEQ multiplex PCR reads via MiXCR and lists one record per CDR3 protein. This table holds 170,000 or so distinct CDR3 sequences, around 96% found once.

The TCR was taken from a human donor with multiple sclerosis. Sequenced: CD8+ T cells from PBMCs. The chain links TRBV7-9 to TRBJ1-1; D not certain. CDR3: CASSSSPLGAFF. The DNA for the CDR3 is TGTGCCAGCAGCTCCAGTCCCCTTGGCGCTTTCTTT.